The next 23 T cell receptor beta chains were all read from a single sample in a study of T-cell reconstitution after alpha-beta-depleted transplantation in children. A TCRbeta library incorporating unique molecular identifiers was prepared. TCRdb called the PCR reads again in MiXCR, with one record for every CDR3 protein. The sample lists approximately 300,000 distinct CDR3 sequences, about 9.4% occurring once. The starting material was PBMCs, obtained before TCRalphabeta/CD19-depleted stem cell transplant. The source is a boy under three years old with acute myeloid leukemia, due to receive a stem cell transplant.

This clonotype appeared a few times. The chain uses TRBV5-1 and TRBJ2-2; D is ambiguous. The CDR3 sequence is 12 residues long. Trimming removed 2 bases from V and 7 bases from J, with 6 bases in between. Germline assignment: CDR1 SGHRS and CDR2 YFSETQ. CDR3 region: CASSFEIGELFF. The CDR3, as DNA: TGCGCCAGCAGCTTCGAGATCGGGGAGCTGTTTTTT.

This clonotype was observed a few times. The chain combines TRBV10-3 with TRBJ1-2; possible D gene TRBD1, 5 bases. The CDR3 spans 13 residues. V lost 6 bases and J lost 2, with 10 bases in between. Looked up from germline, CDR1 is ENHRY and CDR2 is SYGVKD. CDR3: CAISQGGNYGYTF. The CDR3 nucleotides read TGTGCCATCAGCCAGGGAGGGAACTATGGCTACACCTTC.

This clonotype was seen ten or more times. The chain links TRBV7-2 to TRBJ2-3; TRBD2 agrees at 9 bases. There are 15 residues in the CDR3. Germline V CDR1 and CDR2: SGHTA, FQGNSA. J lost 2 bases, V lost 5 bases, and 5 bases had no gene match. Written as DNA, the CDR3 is TGTGCCAGCAGCCCCCTAGCGGGGTTCACAGATACGCAGTATTTT. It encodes CASSPLAGFTDTQYF. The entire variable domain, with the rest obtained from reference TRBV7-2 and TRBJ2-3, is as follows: GAGVSQSPSNKVTEKGKDVELRCDPISGHTALYWYRQSLGQGLEFLIYFQGNSAPDKSGLPSDRFSAERTGGSVSTLTIQRTQQEDSAVYLCASSPLAGFTDTQYFGPGTRLTVL.

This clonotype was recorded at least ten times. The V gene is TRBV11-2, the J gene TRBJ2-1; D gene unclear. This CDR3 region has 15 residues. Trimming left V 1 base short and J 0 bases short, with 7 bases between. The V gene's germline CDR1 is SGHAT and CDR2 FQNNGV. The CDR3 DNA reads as TGTGCCAGCAGCTTAGGCTGGGTCTCCTACAATGAGCAGTTCTTC. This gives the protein CASSLGWVSYNEQFF.

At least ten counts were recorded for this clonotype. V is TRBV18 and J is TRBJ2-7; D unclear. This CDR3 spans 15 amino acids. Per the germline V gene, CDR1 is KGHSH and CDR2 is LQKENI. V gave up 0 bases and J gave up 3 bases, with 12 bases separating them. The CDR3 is CASSPPSAGHYEQYF. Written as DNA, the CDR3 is TGTGCCAGCTCACCACCATCGGCCGGCCACTACGAGCAGTACTTC.

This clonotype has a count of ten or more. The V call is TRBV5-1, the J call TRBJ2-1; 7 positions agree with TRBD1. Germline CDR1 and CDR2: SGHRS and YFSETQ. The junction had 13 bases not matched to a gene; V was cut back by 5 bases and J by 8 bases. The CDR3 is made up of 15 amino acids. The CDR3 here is CASRLWDSPWDEQFF. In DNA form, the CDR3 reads TGCGCCAGCAGGTTGTGGGACAGCCCTTGGGATGAGCAGTTCTTC.

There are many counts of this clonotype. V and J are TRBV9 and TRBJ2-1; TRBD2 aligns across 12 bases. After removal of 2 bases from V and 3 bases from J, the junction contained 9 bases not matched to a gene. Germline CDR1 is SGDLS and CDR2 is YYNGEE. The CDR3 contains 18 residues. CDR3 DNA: TGTGCCAGCAGCGTCGGACTAGCGGGAAAACGATTCTACAATGAGCAGTTCTTC. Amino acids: CASSVGLAGKRFYNEQFF.

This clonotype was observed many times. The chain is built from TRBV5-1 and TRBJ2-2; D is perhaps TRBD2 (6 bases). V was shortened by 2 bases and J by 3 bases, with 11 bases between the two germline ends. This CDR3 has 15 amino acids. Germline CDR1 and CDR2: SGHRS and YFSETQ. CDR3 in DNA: TGCGCCAGCAGCTTCTGGGGGGAGGACACCGGGGAGCTGTTTTTT. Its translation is CASSFWGEDTGELFF.

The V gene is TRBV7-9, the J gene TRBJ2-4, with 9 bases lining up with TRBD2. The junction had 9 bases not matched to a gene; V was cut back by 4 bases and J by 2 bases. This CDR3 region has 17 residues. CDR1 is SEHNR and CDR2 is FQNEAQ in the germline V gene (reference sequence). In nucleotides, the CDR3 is TGTGCCAGCAGCTCATCCCCGGGACTAGCACCCAAAAACATTCAGTACTTC. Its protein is CASSSSPGLAPKNIQYF. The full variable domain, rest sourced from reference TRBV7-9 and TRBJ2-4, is DTGVSQNPRHKITKRGQNVTFRCDPISEHNRLYWYRQTLGQGPEFLTYFQNEAQLEKSRLLSDRFSAERPKGSFSTLEIQRTEQGDSAMYLCASSSSPGLAPKNIQYFGAGTRLSVL.

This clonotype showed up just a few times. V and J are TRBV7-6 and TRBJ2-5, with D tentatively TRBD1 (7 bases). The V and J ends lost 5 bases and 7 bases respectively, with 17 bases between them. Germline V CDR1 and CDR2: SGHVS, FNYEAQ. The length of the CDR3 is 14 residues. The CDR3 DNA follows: TGTGCCAGCAGCCTCCCGACAGGGACTGCGACCCAGTACTTC. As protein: CASSLPTGTATQYF.

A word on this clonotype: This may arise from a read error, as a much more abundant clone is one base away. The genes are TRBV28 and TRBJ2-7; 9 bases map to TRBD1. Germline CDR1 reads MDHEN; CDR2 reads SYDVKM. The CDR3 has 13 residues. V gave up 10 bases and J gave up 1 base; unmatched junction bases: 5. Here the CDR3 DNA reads TGTGCCATCCGGGGACAGGGTTCCTACGAGCAGTACTTC. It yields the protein CAIRGQGSYEQYF.

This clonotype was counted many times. For the CDR3, the DNA is TGCGCCAGCAGCTTGACGAAGAATGAGCAGTTCTTC. Its protein product is CASSLTKNEQFF. The chain combines TRBV5-1 with TRBJ2-1, with D unresolved. This CDR3 region has 12 residues. V lost 1 base and J lost 7, with 6 bases in between. The V gene's germline CDR1 is SGHRS and CDR2 YFSETQ.

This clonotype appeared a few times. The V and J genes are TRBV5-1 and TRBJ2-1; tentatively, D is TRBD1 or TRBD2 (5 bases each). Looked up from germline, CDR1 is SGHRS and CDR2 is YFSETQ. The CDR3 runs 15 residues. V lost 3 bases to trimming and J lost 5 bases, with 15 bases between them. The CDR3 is CASSSLQGRDNEQFF. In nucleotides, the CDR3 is TGCGCCAGCAGCTCTCTGCAGGGACGCGACAATGAGCAGTTCTTC.

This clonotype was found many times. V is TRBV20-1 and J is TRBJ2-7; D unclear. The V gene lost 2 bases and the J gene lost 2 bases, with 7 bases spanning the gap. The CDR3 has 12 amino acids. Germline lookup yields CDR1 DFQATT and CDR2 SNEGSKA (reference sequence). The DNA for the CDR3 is TGCAGTGCTAGACGGGTTGCCTACGAGCAGTACTTC. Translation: CSARRVAYEQYF.

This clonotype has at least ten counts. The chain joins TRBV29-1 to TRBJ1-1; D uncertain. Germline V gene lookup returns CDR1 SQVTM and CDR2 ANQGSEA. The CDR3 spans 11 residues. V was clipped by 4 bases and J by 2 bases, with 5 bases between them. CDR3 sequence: CSVAINTEAFF. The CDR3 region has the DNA TGCAGCGTTGCAATTAACACTGAAGCTTTCTTT.

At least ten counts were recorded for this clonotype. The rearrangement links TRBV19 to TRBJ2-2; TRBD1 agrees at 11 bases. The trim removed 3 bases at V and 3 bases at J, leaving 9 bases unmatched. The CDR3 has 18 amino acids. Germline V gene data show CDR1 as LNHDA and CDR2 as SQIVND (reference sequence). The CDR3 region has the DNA TGTGCCAGTAGTATCGGGACAGGGGGAGCGCTTTACACCGGGGAGCTGTTTTTT. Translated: CASSIGTGGALYTGELFF.

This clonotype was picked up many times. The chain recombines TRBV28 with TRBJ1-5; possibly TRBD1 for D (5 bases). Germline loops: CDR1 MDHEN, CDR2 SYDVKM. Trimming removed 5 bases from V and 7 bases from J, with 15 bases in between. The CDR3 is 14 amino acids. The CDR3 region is CASSPQGRRQPQHF. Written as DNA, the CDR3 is TGTGCCAGCAGTCCGCAGGGTAGGAGACAGCCCCAGCATTTT. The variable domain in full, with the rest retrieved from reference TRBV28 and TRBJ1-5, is DVKVTQSSRYLVKRTGEKVFLECVQDMDHENMFWYRQDPGLGLRLIYFSYDVKMKEKGDIPEGYSVSREKKERFSLILESASTNQTSMYLCASSPQGRRQPQHFGDGTRLSIL.

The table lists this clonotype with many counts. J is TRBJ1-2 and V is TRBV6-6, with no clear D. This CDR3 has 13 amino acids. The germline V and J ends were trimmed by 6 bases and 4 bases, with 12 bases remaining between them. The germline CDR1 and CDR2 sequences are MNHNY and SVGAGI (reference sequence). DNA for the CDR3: TGTGCCAGCAGGACCAGCCCGAGCTATGGCTACACCTTC. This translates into CASRTSPSYGYTF.

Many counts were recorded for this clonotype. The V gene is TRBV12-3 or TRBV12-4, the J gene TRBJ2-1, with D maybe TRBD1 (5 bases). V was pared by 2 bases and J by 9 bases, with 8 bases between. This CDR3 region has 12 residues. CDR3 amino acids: CASSLSQVEQFF. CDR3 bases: TGTGCCAGCAGTTTATCACAGGTTGAGCAGTTCTTC.

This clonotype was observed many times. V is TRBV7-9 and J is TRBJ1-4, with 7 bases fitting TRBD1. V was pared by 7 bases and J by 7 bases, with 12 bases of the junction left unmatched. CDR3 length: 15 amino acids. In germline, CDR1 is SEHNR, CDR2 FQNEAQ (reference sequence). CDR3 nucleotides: TGTGCCAGCACTCCCCGACAGGGCTGGGTTGAAAAACTGTTTTTT. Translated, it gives CASTPRQGWVEKLFF. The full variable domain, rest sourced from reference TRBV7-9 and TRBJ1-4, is DTGVSQNPRHKITKRGQNVTFRCDPISEHNRLYWYRQTLGQGPEFLTYFQNEAQLEKSRLLSDRFSAERPKGSFSTLEIQRTEQGDSAMYLCASTPRQGWVEKLFFGSGTQLSVL.

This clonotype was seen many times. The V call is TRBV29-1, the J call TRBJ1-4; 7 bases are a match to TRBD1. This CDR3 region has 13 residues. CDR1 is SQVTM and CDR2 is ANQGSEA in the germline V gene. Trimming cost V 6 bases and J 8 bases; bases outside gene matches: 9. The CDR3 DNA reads TGCAGCGTCGAGGGGGCGAGTGGGGAAAAACTGTTTTTT. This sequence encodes CSVEGASGEKLFF.

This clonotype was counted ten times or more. CDR3 sequence reads: CASSPSGGASGTGELFF. In DNA, the CDR3 is TGTGCCAGCAGCCCCAGTGGTGGGGCTTCAGGGACCGGGGAGCTGTTTTTT. The chain couples TRBV7-6 to TRBJ2-2; D perhaps matches TRBD1 (5 bases). Germline CDR1 SGHVS, CDR2 FNYEAQ. Trimming left V 5 bases short and J 5 bases short, with 21 bases between. This CDR3 has 17 amino acids.

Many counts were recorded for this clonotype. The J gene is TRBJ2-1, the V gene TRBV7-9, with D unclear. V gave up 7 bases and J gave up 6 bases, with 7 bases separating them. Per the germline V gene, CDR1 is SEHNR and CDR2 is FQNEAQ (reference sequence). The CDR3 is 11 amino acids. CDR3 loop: CASTITNEQFF. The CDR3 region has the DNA TGTGCCAGCACTATCACCAATGAGCAGTTCTTC.